The sequence of this TCR beta chain was determined in a study of long-term antiretroviral therapy in people with HIV. Whole-study findings and limits: Clonotypes expanded prior to ART showed repertoire dominance at all sampled time points.

As concerns this clone: The antigen is unknown.

The CDR3 extends over 16 amino acids. V dropped 3 bases and J dropped 5; count of bases not matched to a gene: 4. Germline V gene lookup returns CDR1 SGHAT and CDR2 FQNNGV. The libraries were made with immunoSEQ v3.0 at survey level. Sequenced by immunoSEQ multiplex PCR; TCRdb stores in-frame clones only, minus some. Of 16,000 or so clones listed, about 88% are singletons. Sample: unsorted PBMCs, taken 0.5 years after starting antiretroviral therapy. The chain recombines TRBV11-2 with TRBJ2-1, with TRBD2 identical over 13 bases. This TCR derives from a woman in her thirties or forties with HIV. CDR3 sequence (DNA): TGTGCCAGCAGCTTCCGGACTAGCGGGAGCCACAATGAGCAGTTCTTC. Translation: CASSFRTSGSHNEQFF.